This T cell receptor beta chain was identified in a study of T cell repertoires in cytomegalovirus infection (dated by TCRdb to the late 2010s). Context from the whole study: Donor HLA type was relevant to the analysis, because carriage of CMV infection together with the matching HLA type was indicated by public TCR beta signatures.

A few counts support this clonotype. Its antigen is not yet known. Base qualities are not provided; no much larger clone lies one nucleotide away. Ends trimmed: V by 1 base, J by 6 bases; bases unmatched to a gene: 5. The CDR3 runs 15 amino acids, cysteine and phenylalanine included. The entry retains the CDR3 DNA only, 45 bases that are in frame from base 1. The CDR1 and CDR2 encoded by the germline V gene are SGHTA and FQGTGA. Sequenced using an Illumina HiSeq 1500. The public reads were reprocessed in TCRdb via fastp at Q25 and MiXCR, keeping in-frame beta chains. Each record represents a unique CDR3 protein, reported with the most common genes and DNA among its rows. A total of roughly 630,000 distinct CDR3 sequences appear in this sample, 20% to 25% of them only once. The top ten hold 7% to 9% of the sample. What the research found in general, with its limitations: The ex vivo response was dominated by HLA-C-restricted CMV-specific TCR beta clonotypes, which also provided the single most frequent clonotype in two of eight donors. In both this cohort and an independent roughly 360-donor cohort, the cumulative frequency of public TCR beta family members distinguished carriers of CMV infection plus the relevant HLA type.

The receptor comes from a human donor in good health (CMV status not recorded). Some clones in this sample may be carry-over from other donors' samples. The specimen sequenced was CD8+ T cells from PBMCs. Recombination connected TRBV7-3 to TRBJ2-1; the junction holds 8 bases that match TRBD1. The DNA is as follows: TGTGCCAGCAGCTTAAGACAGGGGTATGGCAATGAGCAGTTCTTC. The resulting protein is CASSLRQGYGNEQFF.